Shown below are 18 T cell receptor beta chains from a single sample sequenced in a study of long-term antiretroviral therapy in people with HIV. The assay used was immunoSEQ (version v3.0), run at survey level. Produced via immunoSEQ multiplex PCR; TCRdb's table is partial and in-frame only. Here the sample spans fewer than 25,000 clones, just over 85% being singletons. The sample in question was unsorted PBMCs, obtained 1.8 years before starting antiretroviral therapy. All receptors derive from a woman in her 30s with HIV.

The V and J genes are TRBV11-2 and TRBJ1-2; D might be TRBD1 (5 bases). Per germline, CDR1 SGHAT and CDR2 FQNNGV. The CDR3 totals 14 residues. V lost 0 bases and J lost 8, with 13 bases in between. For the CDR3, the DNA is TGTGCCAGCAGCTTAGAGGTCAGGGTAAGCGGCTACACCTTC. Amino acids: CASSLEVRVSGYTF.

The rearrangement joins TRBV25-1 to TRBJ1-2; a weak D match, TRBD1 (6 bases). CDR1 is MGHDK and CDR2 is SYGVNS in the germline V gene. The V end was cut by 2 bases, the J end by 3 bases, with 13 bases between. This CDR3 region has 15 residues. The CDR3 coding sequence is TGTGCCAGCAGTGAAGTGGGGGCGCGGGACTATGGCTACACCTTC. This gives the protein CASSEVGARDYGYTF.

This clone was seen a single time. The CDR3 here is CASGIGQGFVNTEAFF. The CDR3, as DNA: TGTGCTAGTGGTATCGGACAGGGGTTCGTAAACACTGAAGCTTTCTTT. The chain uses TRBV12-5 and TRBJ1-1; TRBD1 matches at 9 bases. The CDR3 loop spans 16 amino acids. J gave up 2 bases and V 5 bases, and 9 bases lay outside the gene matches. Germline V gene data show CDR1 as LGHNT and CDR2 as FRNRAP.

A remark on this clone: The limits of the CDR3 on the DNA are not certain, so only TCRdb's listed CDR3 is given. This chain's CDR3 is CPGTSRGSPSIF. The chain employs TRBV30 and TRBJ1-5; TRBD1 is the table's D call, not checked against the DNA. CDR1 and CDR2 (germline): GTSNPN, SVGIG (reference sequence). The CDR3 spans 12 amino acids, including both terminal residues.

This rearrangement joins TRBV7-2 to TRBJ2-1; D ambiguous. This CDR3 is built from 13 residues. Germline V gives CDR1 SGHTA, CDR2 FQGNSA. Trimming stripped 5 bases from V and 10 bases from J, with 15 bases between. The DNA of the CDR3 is TGTGCCAGCAGCCCTCAACTTTTCGGCGAGCAGTTCTTC. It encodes CASSPQLFGEQFF. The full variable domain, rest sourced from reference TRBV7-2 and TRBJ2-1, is GAGVSQSPSNKVTEKGKDVELRCDPISGHTALYWYRQSLGQGLEFLIYFQGNSAPDKSGLPSDRFSAERTGGSVSTLTIQRTQQEDSAVYLCASSPQLFGEQFFGPGTRLTVL.

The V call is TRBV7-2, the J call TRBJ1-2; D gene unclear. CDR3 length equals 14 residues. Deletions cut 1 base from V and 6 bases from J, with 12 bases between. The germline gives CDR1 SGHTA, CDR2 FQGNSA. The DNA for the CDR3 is TGTGCCAGCAGCTTAGGGCCCCTCGGGAATGGCTACACCTTC. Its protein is CASSLGPLGNGYTF. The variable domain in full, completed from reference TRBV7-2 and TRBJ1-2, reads GAGVSQSPSNKVTEKGKDVELRCDPISGHTALYWYRQSLGQGLEFLIYFQGNSAPDKSGLPSDRFSAERTGGSVSTLTIQRTQQEDSAVYLCASSLGPLGNGYTFGSGTRLTVV.

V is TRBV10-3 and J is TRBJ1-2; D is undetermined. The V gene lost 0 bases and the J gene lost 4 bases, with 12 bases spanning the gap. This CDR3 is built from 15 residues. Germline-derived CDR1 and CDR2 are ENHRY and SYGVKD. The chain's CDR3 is CAISESGVQSYGYTF. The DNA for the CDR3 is TGTGCCATCAGTGAGTCTGGTGTTCAATCCTATGGCTACACCTTC.

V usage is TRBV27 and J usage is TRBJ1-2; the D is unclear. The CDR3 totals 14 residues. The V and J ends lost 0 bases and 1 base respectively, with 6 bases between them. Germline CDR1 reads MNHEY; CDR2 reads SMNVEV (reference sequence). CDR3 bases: TGTGCCAGCAGTTTATCGGCGGGTAACTATGGCTACACCTTC. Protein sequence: CASSLSAGNYGYTF.

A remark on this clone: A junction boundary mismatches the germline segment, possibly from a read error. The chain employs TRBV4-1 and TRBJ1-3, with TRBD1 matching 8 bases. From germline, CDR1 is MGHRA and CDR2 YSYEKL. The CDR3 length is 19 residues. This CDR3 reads CASSQELFSDRAAGDTIYF. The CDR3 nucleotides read TGCGCCAGCAGCCAAGAGCTTTTTTCGGACAGGGCCGCTGGAGACACCATATATTTT.

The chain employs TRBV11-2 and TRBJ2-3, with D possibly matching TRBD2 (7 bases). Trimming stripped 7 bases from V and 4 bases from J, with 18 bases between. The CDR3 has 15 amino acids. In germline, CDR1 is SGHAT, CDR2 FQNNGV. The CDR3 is CASNHGGGWADTQYF. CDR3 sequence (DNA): TGTGCCAGCAACCATGGGGGGGGCTGGGCAGATACGCAGTATTTT. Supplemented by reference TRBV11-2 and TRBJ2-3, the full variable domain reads EAGVAQSPRYKIIEKRQSVAFWCNPISGHATLYWYQQILGQGPKLLIQFQNNGVVDDSQLPKDRFSAERLKGVDSTLKIQPAKLEDSAVYLCASNHGGGWADTQYFGPGTRLTVL.

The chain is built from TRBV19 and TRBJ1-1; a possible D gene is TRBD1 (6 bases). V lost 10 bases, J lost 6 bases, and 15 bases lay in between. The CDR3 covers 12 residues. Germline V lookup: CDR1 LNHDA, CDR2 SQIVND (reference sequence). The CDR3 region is CATNRDGSEAFF. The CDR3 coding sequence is TGTGCCACAAACAGGGACGGGTCTGAAGCTTTCTTT.

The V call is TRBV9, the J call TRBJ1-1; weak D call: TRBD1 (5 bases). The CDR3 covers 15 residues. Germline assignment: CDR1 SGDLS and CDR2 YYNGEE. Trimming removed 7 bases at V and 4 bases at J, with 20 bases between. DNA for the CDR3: TGTGCCAGCTCTAAGGCCCCCAGGGCTAGCACTGAAGCTTTCTTT. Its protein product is CASSKAPRASTEAFF.

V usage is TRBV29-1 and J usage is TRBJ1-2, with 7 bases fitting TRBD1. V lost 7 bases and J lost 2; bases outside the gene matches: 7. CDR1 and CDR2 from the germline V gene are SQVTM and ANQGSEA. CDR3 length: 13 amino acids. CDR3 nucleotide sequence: TGCAGCGGGGGAGACAGGGAGAACTATGGCTACACCTTC. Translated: CSGGDRENYGYTF.

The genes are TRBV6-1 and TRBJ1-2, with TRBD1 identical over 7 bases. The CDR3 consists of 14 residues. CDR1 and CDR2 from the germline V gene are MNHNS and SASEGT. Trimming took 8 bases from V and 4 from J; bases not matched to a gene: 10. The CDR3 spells CASRTGARSYGYTF. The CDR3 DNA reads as TGTGCCAGCCGAACAGGGGCTCGGTCCTATGGCTACACCTTC.

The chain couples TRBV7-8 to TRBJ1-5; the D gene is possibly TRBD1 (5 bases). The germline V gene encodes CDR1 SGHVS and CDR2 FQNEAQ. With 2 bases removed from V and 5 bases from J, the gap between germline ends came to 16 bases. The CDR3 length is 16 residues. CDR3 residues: CASSLQQGVGHQPQHF. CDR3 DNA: TGTGCCAGCAGCTTACAGCAGGGTGTGGGACATCAGCCCCAGCATTTT. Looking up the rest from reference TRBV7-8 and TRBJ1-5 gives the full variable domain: GAGVSQSPRYKVAKRGQDVALRCDPISGHVSLFWYQQALGQGPEFLTYFQNEAQLDKSGLPSDRFFAERPEGSVSTLKIQRTQQEDSAVYLCASSLQQGVGHQPQHFGDGTRLSIL.

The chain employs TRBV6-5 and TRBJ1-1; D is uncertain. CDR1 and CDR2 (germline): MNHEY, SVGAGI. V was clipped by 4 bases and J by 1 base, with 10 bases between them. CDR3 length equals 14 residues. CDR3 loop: CASSLPAKNTEAFF. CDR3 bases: TGTGCCAGCAGTTTACCCGCGAAGAACACTGAAGCTTTCTTT.

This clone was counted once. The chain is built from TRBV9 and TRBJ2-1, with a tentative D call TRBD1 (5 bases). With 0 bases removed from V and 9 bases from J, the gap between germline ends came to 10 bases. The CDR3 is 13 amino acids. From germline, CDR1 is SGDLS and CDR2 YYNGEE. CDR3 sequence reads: CASSVEGWGEQFF. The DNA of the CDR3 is TGTGCCAGCAGCGTAGAGGGGTGGGGTGAGCAGTTCTTC.

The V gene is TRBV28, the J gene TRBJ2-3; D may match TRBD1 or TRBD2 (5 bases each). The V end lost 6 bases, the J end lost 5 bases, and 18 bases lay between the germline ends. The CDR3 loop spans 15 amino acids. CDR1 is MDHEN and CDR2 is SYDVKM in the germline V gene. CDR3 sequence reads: CASSHTTPGQDTQYF. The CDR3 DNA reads TGTGCCAGCAGCCACACCACACCGGGGCAAGATACGCAGTATTTT.